This T cell receptor beta chain is from a study of beta chain features in type 1 diabetes. Sequencing targeted expressed TCRB transcripts, as all isolated RNA had been reverse transcribed. Stem cell-like memory T cell samples came in at an average of about 920,000 reads. Some clones are missing from TCRdb's copy, which holds only in-frame ones; the method was immunoSEQ multiplex PCR. The table has 35,000 to 50,000 clones, 50% seen once; the top ten hold roughly 0.25%. This clone was counted between two and nine times. The receptor was isolated from a woman aged 25 to 39 in good health. Sample: stem cell memory CD4+ T cells from blood.

The CDR3: CASNPPRVGQYF. CDR3 DNA: TGTGCCAGCAACCCCCCCCGCGTTGGGCAGTACTTC. The V and J genes are TRBV2 and TRBJ2-7; D ambiguous. V lost 7 bases and J lost 9, with 16 bases in between. This CDR3 region has 12 residues. Germline values: CDR1 SNHLY, CDR2 FYNNEI.